The 25 T cell receptor beta chains given below trace back to one sample, sequenced in a study of shared clonotypes between healthy human individuals. Assay: immunoSEQ multiplex PCR; the TCRdb copy retains only in-frame clones and omits some. The sample lists approximately 1,500,000 clones, roughly 96% seen once, with roughly 1.2% in the top ten. Sequenced: naive CD4+ T cells sorted from blood. The subset denotes: CD45RA+ positively selected. The receptors originated from a man in his thirties or forties in good health.

The rearrangement joins TRBV4-1 to TRBJ2-1; a possible D gene is TRBD1 (5 bases). V gave up 0 bases and J gave up 6 bases, with 15 bases separating them. The V gene's germline CDR1 is MGHRA and CDR2 YSYEKL. The CDR3 has 16 residues. The CDR3 DNA sequence: TGCGCCAGCAGCCAAGAAACTACAGGTCCACTCAATGAGCAGTTCTTC. Translation gives CASSQETTGPLNEQFF.

V and J are TRBV27 and TRBJ2-1, with 11 bases matching TRBD2. V gave up 6 bases and J gave up 0 bases; unmatched junction bases: 10. Germline V gene data show CDR1 as MNHEY and CDR2 as SMNVEV (reference sequence). This CDR3 contains 18 residues. The CDR3 is CASSAGTSGRSSYNEQFF. The CDR3 DNA follows: TGTGCCAGCAGCGCCGGGACTAGCGGAAGGAGCTCCTACAATGAGCAGTTCTTC.

The gene calls are TRBV28 and TRBJ2-3; D not resolved. The length of the CDR3 is 12 residues. CDR1 is MDHEN, CDR2 SYDVKM, per germline. Trimming stripped 4 bases from V and 5 bases from J, with 7 bases between. The CDR3 nucleotides read TGTGCCAGCAGTTATCGAAGAGATACGCAGTATTTT. This gives the protein CASSYRRDTQYF.

The chain couples TRBV6-6 to TRBJ2-3; TRBD1 agrees at 9 bases. Unmatched junction bases numbered 7, after V lost 4 bases and J lost 2 bases. Per the germline V gene, CDR1 is MNHNY and CDR2 is SVGAGI (reference sequence). The CDR3 contains 16 residues. The CDR3 region has the DNA TGTGCCAGCAGTTTGAGGACAGGGGATCACACAGATACGCAGTATTTT. Its protein is CASSLRTGDHTDTQYF.

Only one count was recorded for this clone. The chain combines TRBV11-2 with TRBJ2-1, with TRBD2 identical over 8 bases. With 0 bases clipped from V and 4 bases from J, the junction kept 5 bases outside the gene matches. The CDR3 is 16 amino acids. Germline V gene lookup returns CDR1 SGHAT and CDR2 FQNNGV. CDR3 sequence: CASSLDGSGTYNEQFF. The DNA of the CDR3 is TGTGCCAGCAGCTTAGATGGTAGCGGGACTTACAATGAGCAGTTCTTC. The entire variable domain, with the rest obtained from reference TRBV11-2 and TRBJ2-1, is as follows: EAGVAQSPRYKIIEKRQSVAFWCNPISGHATLYWYQQILGQGPKLLIQFQNNGVVDDSQLPKDRFSAERLKGVDSTLKIQPAKLEDSAVYLCASSLDGSGTYNEQFFGPGTRLTVL.

The chain uses TRBV29-1 and TRBJ2-3, with 9 bases matching TRBD2. V shed 4 bases, J shed 4 bases, and the junction held 9 bases outside the gene matches. CDR1 SQVTM and CDR2 ANQGSEA come from the germline V gene. This CDR3 has 15 amino acids. The CDR3 loop reads CSVAVLAGVSDTQYF. DNA of the CDR3: TGCAGCGTTGCCGTCTTAGCGGGAGTCTCAGATACGCAGTATTTT.

This clone was seen only once. The chain has TRBV29-1 and TRBJ2-2; D gene unclear. CDR1 is SQVTM, CDR2 ANQGSEA, per germline. Between the trimmed V and J ends, which lost 5 bases and 0 bases, there was a span of 7 bases. The CDR3 consists of 13 residues. The CDR3 here is CSVLKSNTGELFF. In nucleotides, the CDR3 is TGCAGCGTTCTTAAATCGAACACCGGGGAGCTGTTTTTT.

The V call is TRBV6-1, the J call TRBJ1-1, with D perhaps TRBD1 (5 bases). The V end lost 1 base, the J end lost 1 base, and 10 bases lay between the germline ends. Germline CDR1 MNHNS, CDR2 SASEGT. This CDR3 has 15 residues. The CDR3 DNA reads as TGTGCCAGCAGTGAAGTAAGGGGTTCGAACACTGAAGCTTTCTTT. Translating gives CASSEVRGSNTEAFF.

J is TRBJ2-7 and V is TRBV28; a possible D gene is TRBD1 (6 bases). The CDR3 contains 15 residues. The V and J ends lost 2 bases and 1 base respectively, with 12 bases between them. The germline gives CDR1 MDHEN, CDR2 SYDVKM. CDR3 coding DNA: TGTGCCAGCAGTTTACCCATCGGACAGTCCTACGAGCAGTACTTC. It specifies CASSLPIGQSYEQYF.

This sequence joins TRBV9 and TRBJ2-7; D is ambiguous. The CDR3 spans 15 residues. CDR1 and CDR2 from the germline V gene are SGDLS and YYNGEE. V was shortened by 0 bases and J by 0 bases, with 10 bases between the two germline ends. The CDR3 spells CASSVEAHSSYEQYF. CDR3 bases: TGTGCCAGCAGCGTAGAGGCACATAGCTCCTACGAGCAGTACTTC.

The chain recombines TRBV5-4 with TRBJ2-5; D is unresolved. V lost 3 bases, J lost 3 bases, and 9 bases lay in between. There are 13 residues in the CDR3. Germline lookup yields CDR1 SGHNT and CDR2 YYREEE (reference sequence). The CDR3 nucleotides are TGTGCCAGCAGCTCGTGGAGCAAAGAGACCCAGTACTTC. This translates into CASSSWSKETQYF.

The chain combines TRBV30 with TRBJ1-5; tentatively, D is TRBD1 (6 bases). CDR1 and CDR2 from the germline V gene are GTSNPN and SVGIG (reference sequence). The CDR3 runs 15 residues. Between the trimmed V and J ends, which lost 5 bases and 4 bases, there was a span of 18 bases. CDR3 residues: CAWSADLQGNQPQHF. The CDR3 DNA is TGTGCCTGGTCTGCGGATTTACAGGGAAATCAGCCCCAGCATTTT.

The CDR3 nucleotides read TGTGCCAGCAGGGAAGGAGGACTTAATGAAAAACTGTTTTTT. Its protein product is CASREGGLNEKLFF. This rearrangement joins TRBV6-6 to TRBJ1-4; D not resolved. CDR1 and CDR2 from the germline V gene are MNHNY and SVGAGI (reference sequence). The germline V and J ends were trimmed by 6 bases and 4 bases, with 12 bases remaining between them. The CDR3 is 14 residues long.

The chain recombines TRBV19 with TRBJ2-7; D perhaps matches TRBD2 (6 bases). This CDR3 spans 17 amino acids. Trimming removed 6 bases from V and 2 bases from J, with 23 bases in between. The V gene's germline CDR1 is LNHDA and CDR2 SQIVND (reference sequence). The CDR3 reads CASSLSGPGVPPYEQYF. The CDR3 DNA is TGTGCCAGTAGCCTCTCGGGTCCGGGAGTTCCACCCTACGAGCAGTACTTC.

The gene calls are TRBV7-9 and TRBJ2-7; TRBD1 matches 9 bases. Losses at the gene ends were 5 bases for V and 2 bases for J; bases not matched to a gene: 13. The CDR3 has 17 amino acids. The V gene's germline CDR1 is SEHNR and CDR2 FQNEAQ (reference sequence). The CDR3 protein is CASSPARRTGEAYEQYF. DNA for the CDR3: TGTGCCAGCAGCCCGGCCCGAAGGACAGGGGAGGCCTACGAGCAGTACTTC.

The V call is TRBV10-3, the J call TRBJ2-1; TRBD2 matches 8 bases. The CDR3 runs 19 residues. Looked up from germline, CDR1 is ENHRY and CDR2 is SYGVKD. Trimming took 2 bases from V and 0 from J; bases not matched to a gene: 12. The CDR3 loop is CAISEDGNSGISSYNEQFF. DNA for the CDR3: TGTGCCATCAGTGAGGACGGGAATAGCGGGATTAGCTCCTACAATGAGCAGTTCTTC.

The chain combines TRBV6-5 with TRBJ2-1, with D tentatively TRBD2 (6 bases). The V gene lost 2 bases and the J gene lost 12 bases, with 8 bases spanning the gap. Looked up from germline, CDR1 is MNHEY and CDR2 is SVGAGI. This CDR3 contains 11 residues. The CDR3 DNA is TGTGCCAGCAGTTACCAGGGACTGCAGTTCTTC. Translated, it gives CASSYQGLQFF.

This clone has only one observation. This rearrangement joins TRBV5-6 to TRBJ2-1, with D tentatively TRBD1 or TRBD2 (5 bases each). From germline, CDR1 is SGHDT and CDR2 YYEEEE. The V end was cut by 0 bases, the J end by 10 bases, with 14 bases between. This CDR3 is 14 amino acids long. The CDR3 DNA sequence: TGTGCCAGCAGCTTGGGACCTGGGGGTGCCGAGCAGTTCTTC. Encoded protein: CASSLGPGGAEQFF. The full variable domain, its missing parts supplied by reference TRBV5-6 and TRBJ2-1, is DAGVTQSPTHLIKTRGQQVTLRCSPKSGHDTVSWYQQALGQGPQFIFQYYEEEERQRGNFPDRFSGHQFPNYSSELNVNALLLGDSALYLCASSLGPGGAEQFFGPGTRLTVL.

V gene TRBV10-3 combines with J gene TRBJ2-7, with TRBD2 identical over 7 bases. This CDR3 spans 17 amino acids. V was pared by 6 bases and J by 0 bases, with 14 bases of the junction left unmatched. Germline-derived CDR1 and CDR2 are ENHRY and SYGVKD. The CDR3 spells CAIRETKSGTYSYEQYF. In DNA, the CDR3 is TGTGCCATCAGGGAGACTAAAAGCGGGACCTACTCCTACGAGCAGTACTTC.

The gene calls are TRBV11-2 and TRBJ2-7; D is ambiguous. The germline V gene has CDR1 SGHAT and CDR2 FQNNGV. This CDR3 spans 15 amino acids. Between the trimmed V and J ends, which lost 5 bases and 6 bases, there was a span of 20 bases. The CDR3 reads CASSRVPATKAEQYF. In DNA form, the CDR3 reads TGTGCCAGCAGCCGAGTTCCAGCCACAAAAGCCGAGCAGTACTTC.

V is TRBV28 and J is TRBJ1-4; D is undetermined. In germline, CDR1 is MDHEN, CDR2 SYDVKM. This CDR3 has 15 residues. V was cut by 6 bases and J by 0 bases, with 11 bases left in between. CDR3 nucleotide sequence: TGTGCCAGCAGCACTCCGGGAGCAACTAATGAAAAACTGTTTTTT. Amino acid sequence: CASSTPGATNEKLFF.

The genes are TRBV7-6 and TRBJ2-2; no definite D call. The V end was cut by 5 bases, the J end by 4 bases, with 11 bases between. This CDR3 comprises 14 residues. The germline V gene encodes CDR1 SGHVS and CDR2 FNYEAQ. In DNA, the CDR3 is TGTGCCAGCAGCCAGACCTCTTTCACCGGGGAGCTGTTTTTT. It codes for CASSQTSFTGELFF.

The V gene is TRBV7-2, the J gene TRBJ1-2; D uncertain. The CDR3 length is 14 residues. V was cut by 5 bases and J by 2 bases, with 12 bases left in between. CDR1 SGHTA and CDR2 FQGNSA come from the germline V gene. CDR3 DNA sequence: TGTGCCAGCAGCCACGTCGGACGGAACTATGGCTACACCTTC. Its translation: CASSHVGRNYGYTF. Using reference TRBV7-2 and TRBJ1-2 for the parts outside the CDR3, the full variable domain is GAGVSQSPSNKVTEKGKDVELRCDPISGHTALYWYRQSLGQGLEFLIYFQGNSAPDKSGLPSDRFSAERTGGSVSTLTIQRTQQEDSAVYLCASSHVGRNYGYTFGSGTRLTVV.

This rearrangement joins TRBV7-8 to TRBJ1-5, with no clear D. Germline assignment: CDR1 SGHVS and CDR2 FQNEAQ. CDR3 length: 13 amino acids. V was cut by 5 bases and J by 2 bases, with 7 bases left in between. In DNA form, the CDR3 reads TGTGCCAGCAGCCCCGATCGCAATCAGCCCCAGCATTTT. Translated, it gives CASSPDRNQPQHF.

The sample holds a few counts of this clone. V is TRBV5-1 and J is TRBJ2-7; possible D gene TRBD1, 5 bases. Trimming removed 0 bases at V and 1 base at J, with 8 bases between. Germline CDR1 reads SGHRS; CDR2 reads YFSETQ. The CDR3 has 14 residues. The CDR3 bases are TGCGCCAGCAGCTTGGCCTGGACATCCTACGAGCAGTACTTC. It specifies CASSLAWTSYEQYF.